This T cell receptor beta chain was retrieved from a study of radiotherapy plus CTLA-4 blockade in lung cancer. About the research overall: Roughly a sixth of enrolled patients responded objectively, and 31% had disease control. Whole-study findings and limits: In blood, TCR clones derived from the tumor expanded after radiotherapy plus ipilimumab.

Here immunoSEQ multiplex PCR was the method, and the copy in TCRdb shows in-frame clones only, minus some. Of fewer than 35,000 clones listed, roughly four fifths are singletons. Trimming took off 1 base at V and 3 bases at J, with 9 bases between the two ends. The CDR3 loop spans 14 amino acids. Germline CDR1 and CDR2: SNHLY and FYNNEI. A word on this clone: The antigen is undetermined.

Patients in the study, people with chemo-refractory metastatic non-small-cell lung cancer, received focal radiation plus ipilimumab CTLA-4 blockade. This chain connects TRBV2 to TRBJ1-2; possible D gene TRBD1, 6 bases. This TCR was recovered from a human donor with non-small cell lung cancer that progressed on radiotherapy plus ipilimumab. Sample: peripheral blood, taken from a patient treated with radiotherapy plus ipilimumab. The CDR3 reads CASSEGGGDYGYTF. CDR3 nucleotides: TGTGCCAGCAGTGAAGGAGGGGGTGACTATGGCTACACCTTC. Full variable domain (outside the CDR3, taken from reference TRBV2 and TRBJ1-2): EPEVTQTPSHQVTQMGQEVILRCVPISNHLYFYWYRQILGQKVEFLVSFYNNEISEKSEIFDDQFSVERPDGSNFTLKIRSTKLEDSAMYFCASSEGGGDYGYTFGSGTRLTVV.